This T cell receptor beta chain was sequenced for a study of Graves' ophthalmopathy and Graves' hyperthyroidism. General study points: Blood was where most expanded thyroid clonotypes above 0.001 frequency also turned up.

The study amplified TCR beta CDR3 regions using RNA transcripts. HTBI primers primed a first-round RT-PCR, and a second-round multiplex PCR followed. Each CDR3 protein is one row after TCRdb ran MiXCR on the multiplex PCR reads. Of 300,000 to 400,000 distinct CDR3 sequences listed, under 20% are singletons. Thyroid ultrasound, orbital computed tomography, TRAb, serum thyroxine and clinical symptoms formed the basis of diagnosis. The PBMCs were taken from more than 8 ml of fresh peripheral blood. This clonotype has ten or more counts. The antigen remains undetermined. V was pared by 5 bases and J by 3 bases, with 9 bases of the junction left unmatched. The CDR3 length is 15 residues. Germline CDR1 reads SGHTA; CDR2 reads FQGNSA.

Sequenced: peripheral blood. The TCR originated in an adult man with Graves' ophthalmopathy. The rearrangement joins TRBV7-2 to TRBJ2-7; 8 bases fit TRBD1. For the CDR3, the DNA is TGTGCCAGCAGCCTCAGCAGGGGGCCTTACTACGAGCAGTACTTC. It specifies CASSLSRGPYYEQYF.